A selection of T cell receptor beta chains follows, all from one sample in a study of blood T cell repertoires in COVID-19. Clones were read by immunoSEQ multiplex PCR, and TCRdb kept only the in-frame ones, dropping some. The data hold some 120,000 clones, with roughly 80% observed a single time. The sequenced sample consisted of PBMCs or T cells enriched from blood (not recorded which). These receptors originate from a man aged 25-45 years who had recovered from COVID-19. CDR3s include the opening cysteine and the closing phenylalanine or tryptophan. The D gene is left open where the match is weak. Some rows mark clone size as missing; the rest say once, few, many or name a class of expanded clone.

j_call: TRBJ2-3; v_call: TRBV9; d_call: TRBD2; clone_size: -; cdr3_nt: TGTGCCAGCAGCCTGAGCGGGAGTATTACAGATACGCAGTATTTT; cdr3_aa: CASSLSGSITDTQYF
j_call: TRBJ2-7; v_call: TRBV12-3/TRBV12-4; d_call: -; clone_size: many; cdr3_nt: TGTGCCAGCAGTCGGCAAAGAGGGTACGAGCAGTACTTC; cdr3_aa: CASSRQRGYEQYF
j_call: TRBJ1-3; v_call: TRBV6-5; d_call: -; clone_size: -; cdr3_nt: TGTGCCAGCAGTCCCTTCGGTTCTGGAAACACCATATATTTT; cdr3_aa: CASSPFGSGNTIYF
j_call: TRBJ2-7; v_call: TRBV2; d_call: -; clone_size: -; cdr3_nt: TGTGCCAGCAGTGAAGGTCAGGCTGGCTACGAGCAGTACTTC; cdr3_aa: CASSEGQAGYEQYF
j_call: TRBJ2-1; v_call: TRBV19; d_call: TRBD2; clone_size: -; cdr3_nt: TGTGCCAGTAGTACCGAACTGCTAGCGGGAGGGCTCAATGAGCAGTTCTTC; cdr3_aa: CASSTELLAGGLNEQFF
j_call: TRBJ1-1; v_call: TRBV12-3/TRBV12-4; d_call: TRBD1; clone_size: -; cdr3_nt: TGTGCCAGCAGTACGGACAGGCCGACTGAAGCTTTCTTT; cdr3_aa: CASSTDRPTEAFF
j_call: TRBJ2-7; v_call: TRBV27; d_call: TRBD1; clone_size: -; cdr3_nt: TGTGCCAGCAGGACAGGGTCCGAGCAGTACTTC; cdr3_aa: CASRTGSEQYF
j_call: TRBJ1-1; v_call: TRBV14; d_call: -; clone_size: -; cdr3_nt: TGTGCCAGCAGCCAATGGAGGGAGGACACTGAAGCTTTCTTT; cdr3_aa: CASSQWREDTEAFF
j_call: TRBJ2-5; v_call: TRBV18; d_call: TRBD2; clone_size: -; cdr3_nt: TGTGCCAGCTCACTGGGACTAGCGGGAGGAGTGGAGCAAGAGACCCAGTACTTC; cdr3_aa: CASSLGLAGGVEQETQYF
j_call: TRBJ1-2; v_call: TRBV5-1; d_call: -; clone_size: few; cdr3_nt: TGCGCCAGCAGCTTGAAGACATCTGATGGCTACACCTTC; cdr3_aa: CASSLKTSDGYTF
j_call: TRBJ2-2; v_call: TRBV5-1; d_call: -; clone_size: -; cdr3_nt: TGCGCCAGCAGCTTGGTGGGTCAGGTCGTCGACACCGGGGAGCTGTTTTTT; cdr3_aa: CASSLVGQVVDTGELFF
j_call: TRBJ1-2; v_call: TRBV24-1; d_call: -; clone_size: -; cdr3_nt: TGTGCCACCAGTGATACGACAGCCGACTATGGCTACACCTTC; cdr3_aa: CATSDTTADYGYTF
j_call: TRBJ1-6; v_call: TRBV4-1; d_call: TRBD1; clone_size: -; cdr3_nt: TGCGCCAGCAGCCGAGAACAGGGGGCGGGTAATTCACCCCTCCACTTT; cdr3_aa: CASSREQGAGNSPLHF
j_call: TRBJ2-1; v_call: TRBV5-1; d_call: TRBD2; clone_size: -; cdr3_nt: TGCGCCAGCAGCTTGGAAGCGGGAGAATACAATGAGCAGTTCTTC; cdr3_aa: CASSLEAGEYNEQFF
j_call: TRBJ2-5; v_call: TRBV5-5; d_call: TRBD2; clone_size: once; cdr3_nt: TGTGCCAGCGGAGCGGGGACCCAAGAGACCCAGTACTTC; cdr3_aa: CASGAGTQETQYF
j_call: TRBJ2-3; v_call: TRBV2; d_call: -; clone_size: -; cdr3_nt: TGTGCCAGCAGCTCGTCAATGGACTGGTCTAGCACAGATACGCAGTATTTT; cdr3_aa: CASSSSMDWSSTDTQYF
j_call: TRBJ2-3; v_call: TRBV6-4; d_call: TRBD2; clone_size: few; cdr3_nt: TGTGCCAGCAGTGAGCGGGAGGGCACAGATACGCAGTATTTT; cdr3_aa: CASSEREGTDTQYF
j_call: TRBJ2-7; v_call: TRBV6-5; d_call: -; clone_size: -; cdr3_nt: TGTGCCAGCAGTTACCCCGGGACTCCCACCTACGAGCAGTACTTC; cdr3_aa: CASSYPGTPTYEQYF
j_call: TRBJ1-6; v_call: TRBV13; d_call: -; clone_size: -; cdr3_nt: TGTGCCAGCAGCTTTGGGAGAAGGGCCTCTTCACCCCTCCACTTT; cdr3_aa: CASSFGRRASSPLHF
j_call: TRBJ1-1; v_call: TRBV6-5; d_call: -; clone_size: -; cdr3_nt: TGTGCCAGCAGCCCCGGGGGTCCCGGGATTGAAGCTTTCTTT; cdr3_aa: CASSPGGPGIEAFF
j_call: TRBJ1-2; v_call: TRBV6-5; d_call: TRBD1; clone_size: -; cdr3_nt: TGTGCCAGCAGTTACGATGGGACAGCAGCTAACTATGGCTACACCTTC; cdr3_aa: CASSYDGTAANYGYTF
j_call: TRBJ2-1; v_call: TRBV7-2; d_call: TRBD1; clone_size: -; cdr3_nt: TGTGCCAGCAGCAGGACAGGGGACCCCTACAATGAGCAGTTCTTC; cdr3_aa: CASSRTGDPYNEQFF
j_call: TRBJ2-7; v_call: TRBV11-2; d_call: TRBD1; clone_size: once; cdr3_nt: TGTGCCAGCAGCTTAGAAGGGACAGACGAGCAGTACTTC; cdr3_aa: CASSLEGTDEQYF
j_call: TRBJ2-5; v_call: TRBV20-1; d_call: -; clone_size: -; cdr3_nt: TGCAGTGCTAGTTCGGGGATCCAAGAGACCCAGTACTTC; cdr3_aa: CSASSGIQETQYF
j_call: TRBJ1-2; v_call: TRBV6-5; d_call: -; clone_size: -; cdr3_nt: TGTGCCAGCAATACAGCCCTTGGGAGGGATTATGGCTACACCTTC; cdr3_aa: CASNTALGRDYGYTF
j_call: TRBJ2-7; v_call: TRBV5-1; d_call: TRBD2; clone_size: -; cdr3_nt: TGCGCCAGCAGCGAAGGGACTAGCGGGACCCACGAGCAGTACTTC; cdr3_aa: CASSEGTSGTHEQYF
j_call: TRBJ2-7; v_call: TRBV5-1; d_call: -; clone_size: once; cdr3_nt: TGCGCCAGCAGCCACGGGACAACCTACGAGCAGTACTTC; cdr3_aa: CASSHGTTYEQYF
j_call: TRBJ1-2; v_call: TRBV7-2; d_call: -; clone_size: -; cdr3_nt: TGTGCCAGCAGCTCCGGGGGACTTTCGGGCTACACCTTC; cdr3_aa: CASSSGGLSGYTF
j_call: TRBJ1-1; v_call: TRBV10-1; d_call: -; clone_size: -; cdr3_nt: TGCGCCAGCAGAGACAGCCTCGCACTAATGAACACTGAAGCTTTCTTT; cdr3_aa: CASRDSLALMNTEAFF
j_call: TRBJ2-5; v_call: TRBV3-1/TRBV3-2; d_call: TRBD1; clone_size: -; cdr3_nt: TGTGCCAGCAGCAACACAGGGGTCCCTCAAGAGACCCAGTACTTC; cdr3_aa: CASSNTGVPQETQYF
j_call: TRBJ2-2; v_call: TRBV4-1; d_call: -; clone_size: -; cdr3_nt: TGCGCCAGCAGTCCCCAGGGCTTCGGGGAGCTGTTTTTT; cdr3_aa: CASSPQGFGELFF
j_call: TRBJ1-6; v_call: TRBV6-5; d_call: -; clone_size: -; cdr3_nt: TGTGCCAGCAGTTACTTAGGCAGGGACAACTCACCCCTCCACTTT; cdr3_aa: CASSYLGRDNSPLHF
j_call: TRBJ1-5; v_call: TRBV2; d_call: -; clone_size: -; cdr3_nt: TGTGCCAGCAGTGGCATTAAAGTCCTCAGGGTTTTGATTAGCAATCAGCCCCAGCATTTT; cdr3_aa: CASSGIKVLRVLISNQPQHF
j_call: TRBJ1-1; v_call: TRBV5-6; d_call: -; clone_size: -; cdr3_nt: TGTGCCAGCAGCTTGGAGTTGGGGAGCACAGTCATGAACACTGAAGCTTTCTTT; cdr3_aa: CASSLELGSTVMNTEAFF
j_call: TRBJ1-6; v_call: TRBV6-5; d_call: -; clone_size: -; cdr3_nt: TGTGCCAGCTGGCGGCCGGACATAACCGGCTCACCCCTCCACTTT; cdr3_aa: CASWRPDITGSPLHF
j_call: TRBJ2-7; v_call: TRBV28; d_call: -; clone_size: -; cdr3_nt: TGTGCCAGCAGTTTGCGGAACTCCTACGAGCAGTACTTC; cdr3_aa: CASSLRNSYEQYF
j_call: TRBJ2-2; v_call: TRBV5-1; d_call: -; clone_size: -; cdr3_nt: TGCGCCAGCAGAGTTAGCGACGTCGGGGAGCTGTTTTTT; cdr3_aa: CASRVSDVGELFF